Shown below are 20 T cell receptor beta chains from a single sample sequenced in a study of blood T cell repertoires in COVID-19. TCRdb's table, derived via immunoSEQ multiplex PCR, lists solely in-frame clones and lacks some. Seen here are around 440,000 clones, roughly 88% observed once, and the top ten hold over 9.5%. The sample comprised peripheral blood. All receptors derive from a woman between 45 and 65 years old with COVID-19, enrolled during active disease.

The chain links TRBV6-5 to TRBJ2-7, with 7 bases aligning to TRBD1. V gave up 2 bases and J gave up 3 bases; unmatched junction bases: 7. The CDR3 covers 15 residues. CDR1 is MNHEY and CDR2 is SVGAGI in the germline V gene. The CDR3: CASSYRTGAVYEQYF. CDR3 sequence (DNA): TGTGCCAGCAGTTACCGGACAGGTGCCGTCTACGAGCAGTACTTC.

This chain connects TRBV9 to TRBJ2-3; 8 bases match TRBD2. With V trimmed by 6 bases and J by 2 bases, 5 bases remained unmatched. The CDR3 is made up of 14 amino acids. The germline V gene encodes CDR1 SGDLS and CDR2 YYNGEE. The CDR3 nucleotides are TGTGCCAGCACCAGCGGGGGATTCACAGATACGCAGTATTTT. Amino acid sequence: CASTSGGFTDTQYF. Full variable domain (outside the CDR3, taken from reference TRBV9 and TRBJ2-3): DSGVTQTPKHLITATGQRVTLRCSPRSGDLSVYWYQQSLDQGLQFLIQYYNGEERAKGNILERFSAQQFPDLHSELNLSSLELGDSALYFCASTSGGFTDTQYFGPGTRLTVL.

This sequence joins TRBV30 and TRBJ2-3, with 12 bases fitting TRBD2. J lost 5 bases, V lost 2 bases, and 14 bases had no gene match. Germline V CDR1 and CDR2: GTSNPN, SVGIG (reference sequence). The CDR3 spans 18 residues. Here the CDR3 reads CAWSPRGPSSGGGDTQYF. The CDR3 bases are TGTGCCTGGAGTCCCAGGGGCCCCTCTAGCGGGGGGGGAGATACGCAGTATTTT. Full variable domain (missing parts from reference TRBV30 and TRBJ2-3): SQTIHQWPATLVQPVGSPLSLECTVEGTSNPNLYWYRQAAGRGLQLLFYSVGIGQISSEVPQNLSASRPQDRQFILSSKKLLLSDSGFYLCAWSPRGPSSGGGDTQYFGPGTRLTVL.

The CDR3 reads CASSLIGTPTDTQYF. The CDR3 nucleotides read TGCGCCAGCAGCCTCATCGGGACTCCCACAGATACGCAGTATTTT. This rearrangement joins TRBV4-1 to TRBJ2-3, with a tentative D call TRBD2 (6 bases). The CDR3 sequence is 15 residues long. The germline V gene has CDR1 MGHRA and CDR2 YSYEKL. Trimming took 4 bases from V and 2 from J, leaving 13 bases between them.

The chain couples TRBV6-5 to TRBJ2-7, with 7 bases aligning to TRBD1. The CDR3 spans 13 residues. Germline CDR1 and CDR2: MNHEY and SVGAGI. V shed 6 bases and J 6 bases; nucleotides not matched to a gene: 8. CDR3 residues: CASRRQGAGEQYF. The CDR3 DNA sequence: TGTGCCAGCAGGAGACAGGGTGCGGGCGAGCAGTACTTC.

The chain joins TRBV29-1 to TRBJ2-5, with D tentatively TRBD1 (7 bases). The V end lost 5 bases, the J end lost 5 bases, and 15 bases lay between the germline ends. The CDR3 is made up of 13 amino acids. Germline loops: CDR1 SQVTM, CDR2 ANQGSEA. The chain's CDR3 is CSVSNRGGETQYF. The CDR3 nucleotides are TGCAGCGTTTCGAACAGGGGAGGCGAGACCCAGTACTTC. Supplemented by reference TRBV29-1 and TRBJ2-5, the full variable domain reads SAVISQKPSRDICQRGTSLTIQCQVDSQVTMMFWYRQQPGQSLTLIATANQGSEATYESGFVIDKFPISRPNLTFSTLTVSNMSPEDSSIYLCSVSNRGGETQYFGPGTRLLVL.

The chain couples TRBV25-1 to TRBJ2-5; 9 bases align to TRBD1. The CDR3 covers 16 residues. V lost 4 bases to trimming and J lost 5 bases; unmatched junction nucleotides: 11. Looked up from germline, CDR1 is MGHDK and CDR2 is SYGVNS. The CDR3 loop is CASSGHRGQGGETQYF. The DNA for the CDR3 is TGTGCCAGCAGTGGCCACAGGGGACAGGGAGGGGAGACCCAGTACTTC.

This chain uses TRBV28 with TRBJ2-3, with 9 bases lining up with TRBD1. Germline CDR1 and CDR2: MDHEN and SYDVKM. With 8 bases clipped from V and 2 bases from J, the junction kept 5 bases outside the gene matches. The CDR3 covers 14 residues. CDR3 nucleotide sequence: TGTGCCAGCCGAAGGGACAGGGACACAGATACGCAGTATTTT. Translation: CASRRDRDTDTQYF.

This chain links TRBV20-1 with TRBJ2-2; 7 positions agree with TRBD2. V lost 6 bases, J lost 7 bases, and 2 bases stayed unmatched. Germline CDR1 DFQATT, CDR2 SNEGSKA (reference sequence). The CDR3 length is 11 residues. The CDR3 nucleotides read TGCAGTGCAAGGGAGGGCGGGGAGCTGTTTTTT. Amino acid sequence: CSAREGGELFF.

The chain uses TRBV30 and TRBJ1-1; TRBD1 is a possible D gene (6 bases). V was clipped by 3 bases and J by 10 bases, with 15 bases between them. Germline CDR1 reads GTSNPN; CDR2 reads SVGIG (reference sequence). The CDR3 sequence is 12 residues long. CDR3 sequence: CAWRRPPDRAFF. CDR3 coding DNA: TGTGCCTGGAGGAGGCCCCCGGACAGAGCTTTCTTT.

This clone turned up a few times. The CDR3 region is CAWNTGSAPLHF. The CDR3, as DNA: TGTGCCTGGAACACAGGCTCAGCACCCCTCCACTTT. This rearrangement joins TRBV30 to TRBJ1-6; possible D gene TRBD1, 5 bases. Per germline, CDR1 GTSNPN and CDR2 SVGIG (reference sequence). V was cut by 4 bases and J by 11 bases, with 12 bases left in between. The CDR3 loop spans 12 amino acids.

The chain links TRBV6-1 to TRBJ2-3; 13 nucleotides line up with TRBD2. Germline lookup yields CDR1 MNHNS and CDR2 SASEGT. The trim removed 2 bases at V and 3 bases at J, leaving 2 bases unmatched. The CDR3 length is 16 residues. CDR3 sequence (DNA): TGTGCCAGCAGTGAAACTAGCGGGGGGGAAACAGATACGCAGTATTTT. Encoded protein: CASSETSGGETDTQYF.

The rearrangement links TRBV4-1 to TRBJ1-4; the match to TRBD1 covers 9 bases. V gave up 4 bases and J gave up 8 bases; unmatched junction bases: 11. The germline V gene encodes CDR1 MGHRA and CDR2 YSYEKL. The CDR3 covers 16 residues. This CDR3 is CASSPLTGGAGEKLFF. The CDR3 DNA follows: TGCGCCAGCAGCCCCCTTACAGGGGGCGCGGGAGAAAAACTGTTTTTT.

This sequence joins TRBV5-1 and TRBJ1-6; unclear D gene. Germline CDR1 and CDR2: SGHRS and YFSETQ. CDR3 length: 13 residues. V lost 0 bases to trimming and J lost 13 bases, with 11 bases between them. In DNA, the CDR3 is TGCGCCAGCAGCTTGGGGGAGCCCAGGCCCCTCCACTTT. As protein: CASSLGEPRPLHF.

The gene calls are TRBV10-3 and TRBJ1-4, with 7 bases that match TRBD1. This CDR3 region has 17 residues. Germline assignment: CDR1 ENHRY and CDR2 SYGVKD. V was pared by 0 bases and J by 4 bases, with 8 bases of the junction left unmatched. Written as DNA, the CDR3 is TGTGCCATCAGTGAGTCTCGGCAGGGGGGAGTTAATGAAAAACTGTTTTTT. Translated: CAISESRQGGVNEKLFF.

Only a few counts were recorded for this clone. The chain has TRBV11-2 and TRBJ1-1; D remains ambiguous. V was shortened by 2 bases and J by 0 bases, with 10 bases between the two germline ends. The germline CDR1 and CDR2 sequences are SGHAT and FQNNGV. CDR3 length: 15 residues. The CDR3 nucleotides are TGTGCCAGCAGCTTAAACCTCGGGGTGAACACTGAAGCTTTCTTT. As protein: CASSLNLGVNTEAFF.

The chain employs TRBV19 and TRBJ1-5, with D perhaps TRBD1 (5 bases). V was shortened by 7 bases and J by 0 bases, with 16 bases between the two germline ends. Per germline, CDR1 LNHDA and CDR2 SQIVND (reference sequence). This CDR3 is 16 amino acids long. CDR3 sequence: CASMGGGPYSNQPQHF. The CDR3 nucleotides read TGTGCCAGTATGGGGGGAGGGCCCTATAGCAATCAGCCCCAGCATTTT.

The CDR3 bases are TGTGCCAGCAGATTCGACAGGGGCTCTGGAAACACCATATATTTT. Its translation is CASRFDRGSGNTIYF. V usage is TRBV5-5 and J usage is TRBJ1-3; 8 bases align to TRBD1. Germline-derived CDR1 and CDR2 are SGHKS and YYEKEE (reference sequence). This CDR3 is built from 15 residues. The V gene end was trimmed by 5 bases and the J gene end by 0 bases; junction bases not matched to a gene: 4. Based on the CDR3 plus reference TRBV5-5 and TRBJ1-3, the full variable domain is DAGVTQSPTHLIKTRGQQVTLRCSPISGHKSVSWYQQVLGQGPQFIFQYYEKEERGRGNFPDRFSARQFPNYSSELNVNALLLGDSALYLCASRFDRGSGNTIYFGEGSWLTVV.

The genes are TRBV19 and TRBJ1-5; D perhaps matches TRBD1 (5 bases). The CDR3 has 11 residues. Between the trimmed V and J ends, which lost 7 bases and 11 bases, there was a span of 12 bases. The V gene's germline CDR1 is LNHDA and CDR2 SQIVND (reference sequence). CDR3 nucleotides: TGTGCCAGTACCCTGGGGGGGTCCCAGCATTTT. The encoded protein is CASTLGGSQHF.

The rearrangement links TRBV4-2 to TRBJ2-3; possible D gene TRBD2, 6 bases. V was shortened by 1 base and J by 1 base, with 9 bases between the two germline ends. The germline CDR1 and CDR2 sequences are LGHNA and YNFKEQ. The CDR3 runs 15 residues. CDR3 bases: TGTGCCAGCAGCCAAGTCGGGGGAGGCACAGATACGCAGTATTTT. This gives the protein CASSQVGGGTDTQYF.